The clone carrying this T cell receptor beta chain showed up just a few times. Its antigen is unknown. TCRdb analysed the 5' RACE reads with MiXCR anew, one entry per CDR3 protein. The data show roughly 220,000 distinct CDR3 sequences, approximately 20% seen once. The data are from a study of CD8 T cells in ankylosing spondylitis. Trimming removed 5 bases from V and 4 bases from J, with 17 bases in between. The CDR3 totals 15 residues. Germline V gene sequence: CDR1 MNHEY, CDR2 SMNVEV (reference sequence). Findings of the study overall: Matched ankylosing spondylitis synovial fluid reportedly showed significant enrichment of disease-linked clones. What appeared characteristic of ankylosing spondylitis blood was a TCR beta motif of about eight highly homologous variants.

The chain combines TRBV27 with TRBJ1-1, with D perhaps TRBD1 (6 bases). The receptor's source is a male donor with ankylosing spondylitis. The sequenced sample was blood, either unsorted or a sorted T cell fraction (not recorded which). DNA of the CDR3: TGTGCCAGCAGTCCAGATATGGGGGCGGGCACTGAAGCTTTCTTT. Protein sequence: CASSPDMGAGTEAFF.